This T cell receptor beta chain was sequenced during a study of a mutant IDH1 vaccine in newly diagnosed glioma (dated by TCRdb to the early 2020s). The study in broad terms: Vaccination started 4-6 weeks after radiotherapy alone, or was given together with temozolomide cycles in the groups whose treatment included chemotherapy. The roughly 30 treated patients were roughly 62% male and about 40% female, with a mean age of around 40 years. Prior to enrollment, standard therapy consisting of radiotherapy alone, temozolomide alone, or radiochemotherapy with temozolomide had been administered to patients, with the combination being received by most patients. The week-35 safety follow-up was designated visit V12, and the week-47 end of study was designated visit V13. Six visits were used for peripheral blood collection: V03 (baseline), V05, V07, V10, V12 and V13. Longitudinal TCRB deep sequencing was done for 25 treated patients, wherever samples were available for exploratory analyses. What the research found in general, with its limitations: Selection of PBMC samples for TCRB deep sequencing was based on availability. No apparent relationship was observed between pseudoprogression and alterations in the top peripheral T cell clonotypes detected by TCRB sequencing. According to the authors, sample limitations meant that analyses of patient blood samples could not be reproduced. Vaccine-induced immune responses across multiple MHC alleles were detected in 90% to 95% of patients.

This clone appeared once. Its antigen target is currently unknown. No qualities accompany the bases; no much larger clone lies one base away. The protocol used for the library was the immunoSEQ multiplex PCR assay. The hsTCRB Kit was used according to the manufacturer's protocol to amplify rearranged TCR beta chain sequences. TCRB libraries were sequenced on an Illumina MiSeq. The authors' analysis ran thus. The kit vendor's proprietary platform handled demultiplexing, trimming and gene mapping. In its TCRdb copy, this immuneACCESS table keeps in-frame sequences only and misses some clones. Where compared with another copy, unresolved V genes explain less than half of these, and the others have no known cause. The V and J calls and clone size were taken over from that table, and D and trimming were inferred from the DNA. This sample has approximately 62,000 clones in its table, and roughly 84% of those were observed once. About 4.2% of the sample goes to the ten largest clones.

The CDR3 contains 13 residues, cysteine and phenylalanine counted. Just CDR3 DNA is preserved here, 39 bases in frame from base 1. V loses 0 bases, J loses 9 bases, and the germline ends lie 10 bases apart. Sequences SGHRS (CDR1) and YFSETQ (CDR2) are obtained from the germline V gene. Explained via the paper, the time point label denotes: week 35, safety follow-up. Each vaccine dose was 300 ug of a 20-mer mutant IDH1 peptide in Montanide, given subcutaneously with topical imiquimod. Patients received eight vaccinations in weeks 1, 3, 5, 7, 11, 15, 19 and 23, corresponding to visits V03 through V10. Newly diagnosed WHO grade 3 or 4 IDH1-mutant astrocytomas showing loss of nuclear ATRX were present in the donors. The samples were drawn from NOA16, a multicentre, single-arm, open-label phase I trial in Germany that tested a mutant IDH1 peptide vaccine in humans for the first time. Genomic DNA for TCRB sequencing was isolated from EDTA blood with the DNeasy Blood and Tissue Kit.

The source was PBMCs, collected from a glioma patient whose treatment included an IDH1 peptide vaccine. The chain joins TRBV5-1 to TRBJ1-5; a confident D gene designation cannot be given. The receptor's source is a man aged 30 to 45 with glioma. The CDR3 has the sequence CASSLEPLGPQHF. Here is the DNA: TGCGCCAGCAGCTTGGAGCCGTTGGGGCCCCAGCATTTT.